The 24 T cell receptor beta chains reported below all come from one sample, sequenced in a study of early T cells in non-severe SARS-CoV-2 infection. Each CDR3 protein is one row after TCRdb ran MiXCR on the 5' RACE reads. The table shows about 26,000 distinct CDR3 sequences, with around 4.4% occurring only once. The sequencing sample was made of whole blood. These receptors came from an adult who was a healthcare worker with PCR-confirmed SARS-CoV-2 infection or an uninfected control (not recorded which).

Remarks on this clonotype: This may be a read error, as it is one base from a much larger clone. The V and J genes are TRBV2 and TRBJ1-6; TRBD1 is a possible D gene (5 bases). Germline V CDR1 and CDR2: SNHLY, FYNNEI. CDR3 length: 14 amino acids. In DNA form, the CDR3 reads TGTGCCAGCAGTGACAGGGTTTATAAATCACCCCTCCACTTT. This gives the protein CASSDRVYKSPLHF.

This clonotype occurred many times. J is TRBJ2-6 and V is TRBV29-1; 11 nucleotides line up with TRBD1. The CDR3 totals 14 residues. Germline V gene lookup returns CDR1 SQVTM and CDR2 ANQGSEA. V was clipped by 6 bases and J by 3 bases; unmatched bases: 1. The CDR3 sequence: CSVGQGVGANVLTF. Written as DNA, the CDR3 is TGCAGCGTGGGACAGGGGGTTGGGGCCAACGTCCTGACTTTC.

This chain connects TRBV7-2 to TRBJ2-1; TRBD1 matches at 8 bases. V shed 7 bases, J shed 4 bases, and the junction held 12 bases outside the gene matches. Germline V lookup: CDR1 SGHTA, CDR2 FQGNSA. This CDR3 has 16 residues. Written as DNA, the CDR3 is TGTGCCAGCAACCTACGACAGGGGTATTTGTACAATGAGCAGTTCTTC. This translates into CASNLRQGYLYNEQFF.

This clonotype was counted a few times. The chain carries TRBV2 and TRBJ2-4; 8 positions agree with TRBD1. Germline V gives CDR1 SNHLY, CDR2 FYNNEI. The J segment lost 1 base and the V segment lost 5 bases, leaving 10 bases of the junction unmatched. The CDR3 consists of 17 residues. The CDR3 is CASSTGGLRRAKNIQYF. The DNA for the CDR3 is TGTGCCAGCAGTACAGGGGGGCTAAGACGGGCCAAAAACATTCAGTACTTC.

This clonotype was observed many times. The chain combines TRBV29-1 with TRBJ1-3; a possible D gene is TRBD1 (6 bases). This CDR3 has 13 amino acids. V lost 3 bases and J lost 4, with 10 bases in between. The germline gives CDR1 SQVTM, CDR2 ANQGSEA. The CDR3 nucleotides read TGCAGCGTTGACGGGGGGCTCGGAAACACCATATATTTT. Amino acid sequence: CSVDGGLGNTIYF.

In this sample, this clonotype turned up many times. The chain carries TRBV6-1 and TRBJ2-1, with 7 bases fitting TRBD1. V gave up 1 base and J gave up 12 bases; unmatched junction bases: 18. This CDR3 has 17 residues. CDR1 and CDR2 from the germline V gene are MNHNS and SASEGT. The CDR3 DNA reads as TGTGCCAGCAGTGAAGTGGGGACAGCCAATTCCCCGCATCGGCAGTTCTTC. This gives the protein CASSEVGTANSPHRQFF.

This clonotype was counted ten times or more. The CDR3: CASSPTGASYEQYF. The CDR3 DNA reads TGTGCCAGCAGTCCGACCGGGGCCTCCTACGAGCAGTACTTC. The chain couples TRBV2 to TRBJ2-7; tentatively, D is TRBD1 or TRBD2 (5 bases each). The CDR3 sequence is 14 residues long. Germline CDR1 is SNHLY and CDR2 is FYNNEI. Trimming pared 5 bases from V and 0 bases from J, leaving 11 bases between.

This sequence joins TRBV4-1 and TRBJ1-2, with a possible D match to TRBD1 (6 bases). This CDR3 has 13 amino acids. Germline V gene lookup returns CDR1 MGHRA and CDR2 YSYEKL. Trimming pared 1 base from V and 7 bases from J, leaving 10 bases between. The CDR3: CASSQAAGAGYTF. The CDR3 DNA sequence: TGCGCCAGCAGCCAAGCTGCAGGGGCTGGCTACACCTTC.

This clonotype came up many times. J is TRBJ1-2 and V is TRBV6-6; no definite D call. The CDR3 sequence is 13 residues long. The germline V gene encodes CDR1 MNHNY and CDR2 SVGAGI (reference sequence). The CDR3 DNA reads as TGTGCTTCCGCCCCCTCTAGCAGCTATGGCTACACCTTC. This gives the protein CASAPSSSYGYTF.

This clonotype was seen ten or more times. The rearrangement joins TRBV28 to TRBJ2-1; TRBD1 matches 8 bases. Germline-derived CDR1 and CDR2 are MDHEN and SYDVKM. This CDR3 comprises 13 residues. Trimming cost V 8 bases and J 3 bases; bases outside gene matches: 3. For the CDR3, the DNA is TGTGCCAGCGGGGACAGGTTCTACAATGAGCAGTTCTTC. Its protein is CASGDRFYNEQFF.

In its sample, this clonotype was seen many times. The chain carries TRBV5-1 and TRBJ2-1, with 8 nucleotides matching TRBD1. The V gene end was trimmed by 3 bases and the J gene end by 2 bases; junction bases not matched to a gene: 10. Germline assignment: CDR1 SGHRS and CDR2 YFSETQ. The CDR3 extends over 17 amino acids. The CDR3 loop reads CASSSSLGQVTYNEQFF. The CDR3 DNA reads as TGCGCCAGCAGCTCGTCTCTGGGACAGGTCACCTACAATGAGCAGTTCTTC.

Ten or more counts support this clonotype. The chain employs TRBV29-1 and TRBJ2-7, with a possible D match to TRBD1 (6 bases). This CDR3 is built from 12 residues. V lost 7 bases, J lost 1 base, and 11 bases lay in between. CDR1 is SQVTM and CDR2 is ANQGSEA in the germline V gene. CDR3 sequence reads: CSAETGSYEQYF. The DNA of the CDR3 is TGCAGCGCAGAGACAGGTTCCTACGAGCAGTACTTC.

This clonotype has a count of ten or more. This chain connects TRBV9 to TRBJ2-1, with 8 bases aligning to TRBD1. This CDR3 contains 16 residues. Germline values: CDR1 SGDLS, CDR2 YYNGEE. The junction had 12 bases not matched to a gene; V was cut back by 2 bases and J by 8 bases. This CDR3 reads CASSVGTGWERDEQFF. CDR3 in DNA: TGTGCCAGCAGCGTCGGGACAGGCTGGGAGAGGGATGAGCAGTTCTTC.

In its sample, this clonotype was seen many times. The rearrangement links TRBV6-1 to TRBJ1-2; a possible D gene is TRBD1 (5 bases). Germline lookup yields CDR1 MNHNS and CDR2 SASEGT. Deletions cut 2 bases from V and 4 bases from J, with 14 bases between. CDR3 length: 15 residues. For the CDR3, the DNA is TGTGCCAGCAGTGAATGGGGCGAGGGCACCTATGGCTACACCTTC. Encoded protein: CASSEWGEGTYGYTF.

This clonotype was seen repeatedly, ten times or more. The CDR3 region has the DNA TGTGCCAGCAGCCACCTCACAGGGCTTGAGCAGTTCTTC. As protein: CASSHLTGLEQFF. The gene calls are TRBV3-1 and TRBJ2-1, with D tentatively TRBD1 (6 bases). The germline V gene encodes CDR1 LGHDT and CDR2 YNNKEL (reference sequence). The CDR3 sequence is 13 residues long. Trimming cost V 3 bases and J 9 bases, with 12 bases left between them.

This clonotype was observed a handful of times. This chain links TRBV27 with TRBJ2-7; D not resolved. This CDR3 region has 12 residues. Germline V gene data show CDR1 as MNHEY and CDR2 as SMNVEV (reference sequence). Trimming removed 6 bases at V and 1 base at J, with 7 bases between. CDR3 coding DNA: TGTGCCAGCAGGGACCCGTCCTACGAGCAGTACTTC. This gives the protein CASRDPSYEQYF.

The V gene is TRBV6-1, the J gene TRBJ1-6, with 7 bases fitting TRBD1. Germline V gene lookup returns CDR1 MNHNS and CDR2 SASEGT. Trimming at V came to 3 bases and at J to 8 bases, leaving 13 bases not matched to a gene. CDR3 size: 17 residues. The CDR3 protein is CASSDSLGTAFYSPLHF. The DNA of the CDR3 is TGTGCCAGCAGTGATAGCCTGGGGACAGCCTTTTATTCACCCCTCCACTTT.

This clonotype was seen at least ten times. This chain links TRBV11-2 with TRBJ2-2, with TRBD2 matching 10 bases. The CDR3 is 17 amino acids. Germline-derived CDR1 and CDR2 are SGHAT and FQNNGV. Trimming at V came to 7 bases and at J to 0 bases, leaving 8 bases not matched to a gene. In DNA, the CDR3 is TGTGCCAGCATCTCTCGACTAGCGGGTTCGAACACCGGGGAGCTGTTTTTT. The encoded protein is CASISRLAGSNTGELFF.

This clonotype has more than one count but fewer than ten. The CDR3 here is CASSFDGGLYIQYF. As DNA, the CDR3 is TGTGCCAGCAGTTTTGATGGGGGGCTTTACATTCAGTACTTC. The chain links TRBV12-3 or TRBV12-4 to TRBJ2-4; D is perhaps TRBD1 or TRBD2 (6 bases each). V shed 3 bases and J shed 8 bases, with 14 bases lying between them. The CDR3 contains 14 residues.

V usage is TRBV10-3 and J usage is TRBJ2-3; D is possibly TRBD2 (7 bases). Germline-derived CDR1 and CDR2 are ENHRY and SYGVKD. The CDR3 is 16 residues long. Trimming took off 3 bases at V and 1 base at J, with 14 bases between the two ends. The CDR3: CAISDRGARGTDTQYF. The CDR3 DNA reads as TGTGCCATCAGTGATCGGGGGGCGCGTGGCACAGATACGCAGTATTTT.

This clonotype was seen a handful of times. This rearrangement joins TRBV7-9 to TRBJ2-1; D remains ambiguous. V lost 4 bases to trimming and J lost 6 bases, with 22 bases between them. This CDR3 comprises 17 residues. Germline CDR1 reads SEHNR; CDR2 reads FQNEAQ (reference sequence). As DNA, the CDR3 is TGTGCCAGCAGCTACCAGAGATTACTTGACTCGGGCAATGAGCAGTTCTTC. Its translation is CASSYQRLLDSGNEQFF. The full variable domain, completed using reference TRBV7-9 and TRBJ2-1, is DTGVSQNPRHKITKRGQNVTFRCDPISEHNRLYWYRQTLGQGPEFLTYFQNEAQLEKSRLLSDRFSAERPKGSFSTLEIQRTEQGDSAMYLCASSYQRLLDSGNEQFFGPGTRLTVL.

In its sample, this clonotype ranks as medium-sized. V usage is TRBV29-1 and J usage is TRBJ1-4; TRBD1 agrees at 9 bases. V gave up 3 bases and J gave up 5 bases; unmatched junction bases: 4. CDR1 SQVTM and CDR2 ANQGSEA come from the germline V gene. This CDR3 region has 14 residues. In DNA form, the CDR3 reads TGCAGCGTTGACCCCGGGACAGGGAATGAAAAACTGTTTTTT. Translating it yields CSVDPGTGNEKLFF. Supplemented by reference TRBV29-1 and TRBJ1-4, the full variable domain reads SAVISQKPSRDICQRGTSLTIQCQVDSQVTMMFWYRQQPGQSLTLIATANQGSEATYESGFVIDKFPISRPNLTFSTLTVSNMSPEDSSIYLCSVDPGTGNEKLFFGSGTQLSVL.

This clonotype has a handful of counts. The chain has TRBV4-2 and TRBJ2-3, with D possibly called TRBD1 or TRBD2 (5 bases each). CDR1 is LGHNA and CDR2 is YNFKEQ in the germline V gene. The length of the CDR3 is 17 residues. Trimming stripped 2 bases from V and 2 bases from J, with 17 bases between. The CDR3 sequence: CASSQTWNGAITDTQYF. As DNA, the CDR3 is TGTGCCAGCAGCCAAACCTGGAACGGGGCGATCACAGATACGCAGTATTTT.

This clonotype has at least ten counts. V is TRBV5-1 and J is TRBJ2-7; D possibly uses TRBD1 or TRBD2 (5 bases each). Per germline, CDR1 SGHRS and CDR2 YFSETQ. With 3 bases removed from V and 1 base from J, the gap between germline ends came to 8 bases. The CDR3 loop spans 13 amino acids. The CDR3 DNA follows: TGCGCCAGCAGCTCCGAGGGGTCCTACGAGCAGTACTTC. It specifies CASSSEGSYEQYF. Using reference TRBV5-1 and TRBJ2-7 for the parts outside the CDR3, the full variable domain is KAGVTQTPRYLIKTRGQQVTLSCSPISGHRSVSWYQQTPGQGLQFLFEYFSETQRNKGNFPGRFSGRQFSNSRSEMNVSTLELGDSALYLCASSSEGSYEQYFGPGTRLTVT.